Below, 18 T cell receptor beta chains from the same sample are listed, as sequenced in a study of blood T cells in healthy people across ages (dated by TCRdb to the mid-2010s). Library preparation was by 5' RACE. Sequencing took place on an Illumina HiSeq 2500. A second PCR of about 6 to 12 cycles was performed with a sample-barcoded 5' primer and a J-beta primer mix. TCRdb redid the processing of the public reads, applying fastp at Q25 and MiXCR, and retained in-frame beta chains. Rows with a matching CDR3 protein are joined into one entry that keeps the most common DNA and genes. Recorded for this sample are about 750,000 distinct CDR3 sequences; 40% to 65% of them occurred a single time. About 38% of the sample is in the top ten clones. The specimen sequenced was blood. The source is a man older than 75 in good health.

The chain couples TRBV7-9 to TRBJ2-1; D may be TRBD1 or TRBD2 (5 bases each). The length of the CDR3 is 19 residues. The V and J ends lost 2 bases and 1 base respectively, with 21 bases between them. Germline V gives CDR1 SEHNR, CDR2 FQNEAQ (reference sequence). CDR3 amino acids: CASSLPGRGLGDSYNEQFF. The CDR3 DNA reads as TGTGCCAGCAGCTTACCGGGACGGGGCCTCGGAGATTCCTACAATGAGCAGTTCTTC.

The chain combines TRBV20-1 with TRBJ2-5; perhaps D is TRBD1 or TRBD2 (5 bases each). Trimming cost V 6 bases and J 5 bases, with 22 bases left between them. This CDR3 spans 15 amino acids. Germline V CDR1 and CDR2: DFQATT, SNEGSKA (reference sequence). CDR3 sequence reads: CSANEGGGLVETQYF. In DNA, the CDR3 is TGCAGTGCAAACGAGGGTGGGGGTCTGGTTGAGACCCAGTACTTC.

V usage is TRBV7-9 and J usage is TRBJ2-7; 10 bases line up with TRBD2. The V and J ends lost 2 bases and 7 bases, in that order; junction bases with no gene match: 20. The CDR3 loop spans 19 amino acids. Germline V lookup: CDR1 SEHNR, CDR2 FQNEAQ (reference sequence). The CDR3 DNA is TGTGCCAGCAGCTTACCGTCAGCCTTGGAAGCGGGAGGGCGTAATGAGCAGTACTTC. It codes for CASSLPSALEAGGRNEQYF.

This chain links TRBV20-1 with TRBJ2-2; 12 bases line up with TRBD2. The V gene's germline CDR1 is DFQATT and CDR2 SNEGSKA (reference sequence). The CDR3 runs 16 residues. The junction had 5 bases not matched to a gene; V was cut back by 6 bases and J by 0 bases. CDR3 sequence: CSASTSGRSNTGELFF. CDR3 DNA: TGCAGTGCCAGTACTAGCGGGAGGTCGAACACCGGGGAGCTGTTTTTT.

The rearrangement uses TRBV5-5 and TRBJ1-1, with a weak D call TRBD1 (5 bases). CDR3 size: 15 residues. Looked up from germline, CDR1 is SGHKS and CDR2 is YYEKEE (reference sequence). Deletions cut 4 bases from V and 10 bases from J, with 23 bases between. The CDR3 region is CASSTVGGEGVRAFF. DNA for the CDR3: TGTGCCAGCAGCACCGTGGGGGGGGAGGGTGTTCGAGCTTTCTTT.

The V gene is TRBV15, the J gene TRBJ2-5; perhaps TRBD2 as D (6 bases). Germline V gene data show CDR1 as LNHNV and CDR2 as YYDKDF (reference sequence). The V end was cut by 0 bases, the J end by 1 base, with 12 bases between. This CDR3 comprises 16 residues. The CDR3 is CATSRDGGTAQETQYF. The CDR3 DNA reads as TGTGCCACCAGCAGAGATGGGGGGACTGCCCAAGAGACCCAGTACTTC.

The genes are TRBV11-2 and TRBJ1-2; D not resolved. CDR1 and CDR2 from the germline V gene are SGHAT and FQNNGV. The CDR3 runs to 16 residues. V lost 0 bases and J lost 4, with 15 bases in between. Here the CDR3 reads CASSLDSPGFTYGYTF. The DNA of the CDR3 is TGTGCCAGCAGCTTAGATTCTCCCGGGTTTACCTATGGCTACACCTTC.

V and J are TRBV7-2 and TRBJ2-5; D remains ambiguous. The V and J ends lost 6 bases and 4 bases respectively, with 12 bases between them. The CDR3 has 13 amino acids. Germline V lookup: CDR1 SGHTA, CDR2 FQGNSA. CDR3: CASRGGTLETQYF. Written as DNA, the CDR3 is TGTGCCAGCAGGGGCGGAACCCTAGAGACCCAGTACTTC.

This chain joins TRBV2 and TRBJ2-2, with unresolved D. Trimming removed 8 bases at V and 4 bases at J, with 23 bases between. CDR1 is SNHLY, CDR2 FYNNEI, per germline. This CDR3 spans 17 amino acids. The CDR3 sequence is CASHSYRVRETTGELFF. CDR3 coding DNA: TGTGCCAGCCATTCATACCGAGTGCGAGAGACCACCGGGGAGCTGTTTTTT.

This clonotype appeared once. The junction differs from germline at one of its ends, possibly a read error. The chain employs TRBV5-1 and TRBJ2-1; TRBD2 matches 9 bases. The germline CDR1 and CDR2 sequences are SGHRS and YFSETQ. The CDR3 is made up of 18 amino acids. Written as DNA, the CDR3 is TGCGCCAGCAGCCCTCACCTTAGCGGGAGCGTAACCTACGATGAGCAGTTCTTC. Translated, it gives CASSPHLSGSVTYDEQFF.

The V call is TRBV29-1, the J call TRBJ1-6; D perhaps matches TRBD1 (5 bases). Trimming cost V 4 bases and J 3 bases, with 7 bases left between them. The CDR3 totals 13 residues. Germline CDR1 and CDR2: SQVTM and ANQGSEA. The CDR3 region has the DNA TGCAGCGTTGGACAGAACTATAATTCACCCCTCCACTTT. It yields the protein CSVGQNYNSPLHF.

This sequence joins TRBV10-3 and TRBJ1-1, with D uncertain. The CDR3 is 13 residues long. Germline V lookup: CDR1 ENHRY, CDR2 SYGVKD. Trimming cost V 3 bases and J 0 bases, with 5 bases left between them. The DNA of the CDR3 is TGTGCCATCAGTGAACTGCTGAACACTGAAGCTTTCTTT. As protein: CAISELLNTEAFF.

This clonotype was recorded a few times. The CDR3 protein is CASSLSGAKDTQYF. As DNA, the CDR3 is TGTGCCAGCAGCTTATCGGGGGCCAAAGATACGCAGTATTTT. V and J are TRBV7-3 and TRBJ2-3; D may match TRBD1 or TRBD2 (6 bases each). This CDR3 is built from 14 residues. The V end lost 2 bases, the J end lost 5 bases, and 11 bases lay between the germline ends. Germline V gives CDR1 SGHTA, CDR2 FQGTGA. The full variable domain, completed using reference TRBV7-3 and TRBJ2-3, is GAGVSQTPSNKVTEKGKYVELRCDPISGHTALYWYRQSLGQGPEFLIYFQGTGAADDSGLPNDRFFAVRPEGSVSTLKIQRTERGDSAVYLCASSLSGAKDTQYFGPGTRLTVL.

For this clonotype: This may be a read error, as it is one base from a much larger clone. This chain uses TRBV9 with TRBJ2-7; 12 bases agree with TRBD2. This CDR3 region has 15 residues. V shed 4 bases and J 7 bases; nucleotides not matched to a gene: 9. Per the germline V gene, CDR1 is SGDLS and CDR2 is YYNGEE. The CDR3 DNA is TGTGCCAGCAGCCGAGGACTAGCGGGAACCAATGAGCAGTACTTC. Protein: CASSRGLAGTNEQYF.

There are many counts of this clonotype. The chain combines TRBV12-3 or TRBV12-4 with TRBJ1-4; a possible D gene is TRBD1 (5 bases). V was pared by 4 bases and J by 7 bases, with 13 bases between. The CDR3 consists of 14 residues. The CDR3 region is CASSYGAGIEKLFF. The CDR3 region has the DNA TGTGCCAGCAGTTATGGAGCAGGGATTGAAAAACTGTTTTTT.

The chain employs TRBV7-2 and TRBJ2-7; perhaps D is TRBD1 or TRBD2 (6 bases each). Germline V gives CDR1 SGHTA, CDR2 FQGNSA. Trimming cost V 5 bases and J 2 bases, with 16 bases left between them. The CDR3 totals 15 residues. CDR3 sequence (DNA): TGTGCCAGCAGCCAAGGACCGGGGGCGCCCTACGAGCAGTACTTC. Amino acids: CASSQGPGAPYEQYF.

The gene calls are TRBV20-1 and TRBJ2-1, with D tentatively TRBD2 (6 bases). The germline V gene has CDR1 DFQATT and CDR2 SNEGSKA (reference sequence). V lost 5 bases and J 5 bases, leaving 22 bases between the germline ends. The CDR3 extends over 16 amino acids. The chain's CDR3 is CSAAGPPRQTHNEQFF. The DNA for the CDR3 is TGCAGTGCTGCGGGACCGCCCCGACAAACACACAATGAGCAGTTCTTC.

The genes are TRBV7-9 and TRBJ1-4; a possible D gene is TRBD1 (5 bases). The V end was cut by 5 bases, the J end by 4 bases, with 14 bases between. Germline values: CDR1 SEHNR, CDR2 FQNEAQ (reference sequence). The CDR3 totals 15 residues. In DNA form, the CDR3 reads TGTGCCAGCAGCCCCAGGCAGGGCGGTAATGAAAAACTGTTTTTT. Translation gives CASSPRQGGNEKLFF.